A single sample gave rise to the 6 T cell receptor beta chains below, sequenced in a study of shared clonotypes between healthy human individuals. Sequencing was performed with immunoSEQ multiplex PCR; in TCRdb, only in-frame clones are kept and a portion is missing. The table records about 2 million clones, about 94% of them present only once. Naive CD8 isolation took CD45RO-negative cells positively selected for CCR7 and excluded terminally differentiated effector memory CD45RA+ cells. The sample taken for sequencing was naive CD8+ T cells sorted from blood. The origin of the receptors is a man between 18 and 35 years old in good health.

The chain combines TRBV10-2 with TRBJ1-5; possible D gene TRBD1, 6 bases. This CDR3 is built from 14 residues. Trimming took 3 bases from V and 7 from J, leaving 13 bases between them. CDR1 and CDR2 (germline): WSHSY, SAAADI. In nucleotides, the CDR3 is TGCGCCAGCAGTGAACGGGGGGCGGGACAGCCCCAGCATTTT. Translated: CASSERGAGQPQHF.

This sequence joins TRBV4-3 and TRBJ2-7; maybe TRBD2 (6 bases). CDR1 is LGHNA and CDR2 is YSLEER in the germline V gene. This CDR3 spans 15 amino acids. V was cut by 4 bases and J by 3 bases, with 16 bases left in between. This chain's CDR3 is CASSLIRDSYYEQYF. As DNA, the CDR3 is TGCGCCAGCAGCCTGATTCGGGACTCATACTACGAGCAGTACTTC.

This chain links TRBV7-9 with TRBJ2-7; perhaps TRBD1 as D (6 bases). The CDR3 contains 18 residues. CDR1 SEHNR and CDR2 FQNEAQ come from the germline V gene (reference sequence). The V and J ends lost 3 bases and 0 bases respectively, with 21 bases between them. Here the CDR3 DNA reads TGTGCCAGCAGCTTCACGGACAGTCCCATCCTTAGCTCCTACGAGCAGTACTTC. This translates into CASSFTDSPILSSYEQYF.

For this clone: Other DNA sequences in the sample encode the same CDR3. This chain uses TRBV4-1 with TRBJ1-2, with D hard to call. Trimming removed 0 bases from V and 2 bases from J, with 7 bases in between. The CDR3 contains 14 residues. CDR1 and CDR2 (germline): MGHRA, YSYEKL. The CDR3 coding sequence is TGCGCCAGCAGCCAAGACCCAGGCAACTATGGCTACACCTTC. This sequence encodes CASSQDPGNYGYTF.

The chain couples TRBV6-5 to TRBJ1-6; D is perhaps TRBD1 (5 bases). V was pared by 6 bases and J by 4 bases, with 13 bases between. The CDR3 is 15 amino acids. Per germline, CDR1 MNHEY and CDR2 SVGAGI. CDR3 loop: CASSLGTAYNSPLHF. The CDR3 DNA is TGTGCCAGCAGCTTAGGGACGGCTTATAATTCACCCCTCCACTTT.

J is TRBJ2-5 and V is TRBV12-5; D call uncertain. The CDR3 has 12 residues. V was clipped by 3 bases and J by 5 bases, with 7 bases between them. Germline CDR1 LGHNT, CDR2 FRNRAP. The DNA of the CDR3 is TGTGCTAGTGGTTTCTCCCCGGAGACCCAGTACTTC. Translating it yields CASGFSPETQYF.